The text below deals with one T cell receptor beta chain. These data come from a study of tumour-infiltrating T cells in Burkitt lymphoma. Sequencing was performed with immunoSEQ multiplex PCR; in TCRdb, only in-frame clones are kept and a portion is missing. The sample has hundreds of clones; over 95% are singletons. The sequence came from a human donor with Burkitt lymphoma. Material: tumor tissue.

The CDR3 bases are TGTGCCAGCTCCTCCGGGACAGATACGCAGTATTTT. It codes for CASSSGTDTQYF. V is TRBV5-6 and J is TRBJ2-3; D is unclear. The CDR3 sequence is 12 residues long. Trimming pared 7 bases from V and 3 bases from J, leaving 9 bases between. CDR1 and CDR2 (germline): SGHDT, YYEEEE.